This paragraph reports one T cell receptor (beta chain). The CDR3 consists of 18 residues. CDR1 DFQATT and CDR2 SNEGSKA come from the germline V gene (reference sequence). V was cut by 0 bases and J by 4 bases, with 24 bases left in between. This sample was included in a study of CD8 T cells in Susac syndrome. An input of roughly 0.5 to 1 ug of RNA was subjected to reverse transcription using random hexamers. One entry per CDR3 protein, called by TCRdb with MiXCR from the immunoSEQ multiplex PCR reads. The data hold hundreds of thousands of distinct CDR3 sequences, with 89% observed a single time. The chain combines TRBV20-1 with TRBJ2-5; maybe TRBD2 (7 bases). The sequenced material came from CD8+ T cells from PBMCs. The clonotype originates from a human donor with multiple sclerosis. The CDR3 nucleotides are TGCAGTGCTAGAGATTATAGTGTGGGGGCGGGAGAGTTAGAGACCCAGTACTTC. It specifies CSARDYSVGAGELETQYF.